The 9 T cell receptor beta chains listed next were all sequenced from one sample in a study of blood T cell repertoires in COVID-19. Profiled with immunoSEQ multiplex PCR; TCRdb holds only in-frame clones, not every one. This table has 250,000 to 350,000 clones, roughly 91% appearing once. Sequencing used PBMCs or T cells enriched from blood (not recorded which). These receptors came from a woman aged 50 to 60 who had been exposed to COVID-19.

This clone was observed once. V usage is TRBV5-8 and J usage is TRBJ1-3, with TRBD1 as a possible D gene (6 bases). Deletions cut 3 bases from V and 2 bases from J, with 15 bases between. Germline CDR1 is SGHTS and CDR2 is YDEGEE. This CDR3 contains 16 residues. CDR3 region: CASSSTTGYTGNTIYF. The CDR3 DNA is TGTGCCAGCAGCTCTACGACAGGATATACTGGAAACACCATATATTTT. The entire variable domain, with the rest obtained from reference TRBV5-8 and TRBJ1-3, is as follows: EAGVTQSPTHLIKTRGQQATLRCSPISGHTSVYWYQQALGLGLQFLLWYDEGEERNRGNFPPRFSGRQFPNYSSELNVNALELEDSALYLCASSSTTGYTGNTIYFGEGSWLTVV.

Here the CDR3 DNA reads TGTGCCAGCAGTTTCGACAGGGCAGTAGAAAAACTGTTTTTT. Encoded protein: CASSFDRAVEKLFF. This chain connects TRBV28 to TRBJ1-4; 7 bases map to TRBD1. There are 14 residues in the CDR3. V trimming: 3 bases; J trimming: 8 bases; junction bases outside the gene matches: 6. Germline CDR1 and CDR2: MDHEN and SYDVKM. Complete variable domain (other parts from reference TRBV28 and TRBJ1-4): DVKVTQSSRYLVKRTGEKVFLECVQDMDHENMFWYRQDPGLGLRLIYFSYDVKMKEKGDIPEGYSVSREKKERFSLILESASTNQTSMYLCASSFDRAVEKLFFGSGTQLSVL.

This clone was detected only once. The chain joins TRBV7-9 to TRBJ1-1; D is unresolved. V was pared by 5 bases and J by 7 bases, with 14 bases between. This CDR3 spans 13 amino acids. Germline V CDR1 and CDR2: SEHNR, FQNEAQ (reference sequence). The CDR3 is CASSEGSGLEAFF. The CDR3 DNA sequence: TGTGCCAGCAGCGAGGGCAGCGGCCTTGAAGCTTTCTTT.

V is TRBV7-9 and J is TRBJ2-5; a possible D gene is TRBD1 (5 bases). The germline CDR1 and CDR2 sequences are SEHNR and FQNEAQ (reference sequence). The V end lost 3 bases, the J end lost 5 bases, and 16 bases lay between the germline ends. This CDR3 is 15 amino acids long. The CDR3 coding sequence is TGTGCCAGCAGCTTCTCTGACAGAAGGGTTGAGACCCAGTACTTC. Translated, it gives CASSFSDRRVETQYF.

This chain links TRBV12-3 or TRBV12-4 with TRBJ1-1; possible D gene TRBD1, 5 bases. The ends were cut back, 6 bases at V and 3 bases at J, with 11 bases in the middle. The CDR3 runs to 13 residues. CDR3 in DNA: TGTGCCAGCAGGTTTGGACAATACACTGAAGCTTTCTTT. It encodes CASRFGQYTEAFF.

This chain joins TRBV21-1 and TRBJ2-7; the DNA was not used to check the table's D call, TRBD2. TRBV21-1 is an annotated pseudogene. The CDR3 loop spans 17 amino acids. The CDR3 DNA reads TGTGCCAGCAGCAAAGCTAGTTTACGGGGGGGCCTTGGCGAGCAGTACTTC. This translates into CASSKASLRGGLGEQYF.

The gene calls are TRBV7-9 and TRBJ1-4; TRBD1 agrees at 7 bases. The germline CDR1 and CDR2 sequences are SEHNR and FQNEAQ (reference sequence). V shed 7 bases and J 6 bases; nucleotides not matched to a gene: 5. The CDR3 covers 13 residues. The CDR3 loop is CASMTGSDEKLFF. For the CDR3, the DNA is TGTGCCAGCATGACAGGGTCTGATGAAAAACTGTTTTTT.

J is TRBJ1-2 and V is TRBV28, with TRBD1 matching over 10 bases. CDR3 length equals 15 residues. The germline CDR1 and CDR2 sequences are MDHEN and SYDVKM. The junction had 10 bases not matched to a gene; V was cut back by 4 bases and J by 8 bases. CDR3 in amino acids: CASSSNRQGAVGYTF. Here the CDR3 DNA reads TGTGCCAGCAGTTCAAACCGACAGGGGGCTGTAGGCTACACCTTC.

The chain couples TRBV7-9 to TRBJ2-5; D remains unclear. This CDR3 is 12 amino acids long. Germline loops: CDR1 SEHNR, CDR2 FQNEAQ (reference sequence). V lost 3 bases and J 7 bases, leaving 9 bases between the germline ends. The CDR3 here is CASSFNLRTQYF. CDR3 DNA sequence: TGTGCCAGCAGCTTTAACTTAAGGACCCAGTACTTC.